The rows below give T cell receptor beta chains drawn from one sample of a study of T cells expressing NK-cell markers. TCRdb derives one entry per CDR3 protein from the 5' RACE reads, leaving out DNA. This sample lists 550,000 to 600,000 distinct CDR3 sequences; its ten largest clones have about 3.6%. The sequenced material came from blood T cells: a sorted CD56 or NKG2C T cell subset, CD4+ or CD8+ T cells, or bulk PBMC T cells (not recorded which). Every receptor here comes from a man aged 18 to 30 in good health. CDR3s include the opening cysteine and the closing phenylalanine or tryptophan.

>TRBV12-3/TRBV12-4|TRBJ2-3
CASSFLSANTDTQYF
>TRBV7-3|TRBJ2-5
CASSLSSGGYQETQYF
>TRBV15|TRBJ2-1
CATSRRTGPYYNEQFF
>TRBV4-1|TRBJ2-5
CASSPHRIKETQYF
>TRBV20-1|TRBJ2-1
CSAGWGGSPGNEQFF
>TRBV29-1|TRBJ1-2
CSVEVWGSGHYGYTF
>TRBV28|TRBJ2-1
CATVESVEPYNEQFF
>TRBV25-1|TRBJ2-3
CASSRRSKIDTQYF
>TRBV6-2/TRBV6-3|TRBJ2-7
CASSYVQGHPYEQYF
>TRBV6-4|TRBJ1-2
CASSDSGPRGYTF
>TRBV11-2|TRBJ2-1
CASRYPGGRNNEQFF
>TRBV20-1|TRBJ2-1
CSARDGTSSYNEQFF
>TRBV12-3/TRBV12-4|TRBJ2-1
CASVGAHGGAPRLHEQFF
>TRBV30|TRBJ2-3
CAFLAGEATDTQYF
>TRBV20-1|TRBJ2-5
CSARDDGVDGTQYF
>TRBV5-6|TRBJ1-2
CASWGSYGYTF
>TRBV29-1|TRBJ2-3
CSVGQVAGTDTQYF
>TRBV27|TRBJ2-5
CASTRQGAGTQYF
>TRBV5-1|TRBJ2-4
CASSLVGLDKNIQYF
>TRBV9|TRBJ2-4
CASSVEGTTKNIQYF
>TRBV3-1|TRBJ2-3
CASSLGLAENTDTQYF
>TRBV3-1|TRBJ2-1
CASSQPTSGSFYEQFF
>TRBV6-6|TRBJ1-2
CASSPDRYGYTF
>TRBV5-5|TRBJ2-1
CASSTLSGYNEQFF
>TRBV12-3/TRBV12-4|TRBJ2-3
CASRAIAKTSTDTQYF
>TRBV24-1|TRBJ2-1
CATSGAPHHNEQFF
>TRBV27|TRBJ1-4
CASGVPGRGTNEKLFF
>TRBV3-1|TRBJ2-1
CASSQEERLQFF
>TRBV5-1|TRBJ2-1
CASSLDPGAQGNEQFF
>TRBV6-8|TRBJ1-1
CASRQRQGRTEAFF
>TRBV12-3/TRBV12-4|TRBJ2-3
CASSLDTGGRTDTQYF
>TRBV20-1|TRBJ1-1
CSAIQGASPTEAFF
>TRBV5-5|TRBJ2-1
CASSLAGPGQGPAEQFF
>TRBV7-9|TRBJ2-1
CASSFIGGQYNEQFF
>TRBV20-1|TRBJ2-1
CSARDQKVYNEQFF
>TRBV4-2|TRBJ2-3
CASSQYELAVADTQYF
>TRBV9|TRBJ2-2
CASSASSRWSGELFF
>TRBV4-2|TRBJ1-3
CASSSSVGASSGNTIYF
>TRBV11-2|TRBJ2-4
CASSWGPGLMAIQYF
>TRBV5-1|TRBJ1-1
CASSLGPGQPSEAFF
>TRBV9|TRBJ2-4
CASSLGPSRDKNIQYF
>TRBV7-3|TRBJ2-2
CASSLDSTNTGELFF
>TRBV27|TRBJ2-1
CASSFKTGRSRFF
>TRBV20-1|TRBJ2-7
CSARPPGQVIRGQYF
>TRBV15|TRBJ2-3
CATSRERQPGTDTQYF
>TRBV7-2|TRBJ2-1
CASSLSRGSWEQFF
>TRBV5-6|TRBJ2-3
CASSQTSVEYF
>TRBV29-1|TRBJ1-3
CSVGTELSGNTIYF
>TRBV7-3|TRBJ2-4
CASSPLGLVAKNIQYF
>TRBV27|TRBJ2-2
CASSTPGLAGGRTGELFF
>TRBV29-1|TRBJ2-3
CSVEDRVSDTQYF
>TRBV4-3|TRBJ2-3
CASSQEAKADTQYF
>TRBV7-3|TRBJ2-5
CASSSDGGQETQYF
>TRBV7-8|TRBJ1-5
CASSQGPDQPQHF
>TRBV20-1|TRBJ2-3
CSAEMGLDLLFTDTQYF
>TRBV4-3|TRBJ2-1
CASTLDGGRDQFF
>TRBV27|TRBJ1-2
CASREGFDYGYTF
>TRBV3-1|TRBJ2-5
CASSQDVRSETQYF
>TRBV18|TRBJ2-1
CASSPVGRAGNEQFF
>TRBV20-1|TRBJ1-1
CSARRGEGDTEAFF